This entry lists 26 T cell receptor beta chains sequenced from one sample in a study of radiation and T cells in renal cell carcinoma. TCRdb's table, derived via immunoSEQ multiplex PCR, lists solely in-frame clones and lacks some. The sample comprises roughly 82,000 clones, 70% to 90% of which are singletons, and 4.5% to 7% rests with the top ten. The time point: blood 4 weeks post-SBRT, at nephrectomy. The treatment was: 15 Gy SBRT to primary tumor, nephrectomy 4 weeks later. This sample comprised blood, obtained from a patient whose treatment included radiotherapy and nephrectomy. Receptors were obtained from a woman in her 70s with renal cell carcinoma.

This clone was detected only a few times. This rearrangement joins TRBV19 to TRBJ1-5; D unclear. The CDR3 consists of 14 residues. From germline, CDR1 is LNHDA and CDR2 SQIVND (reference sequence). Trimming cost V 3 bases and J 6 bases, with 12 bases left between them. The CDR3 loop reads CASSILEGSQPQHF. The CDR3 DNA sequence: TGTGCCAGTAGTATTCTTGAGGGCTCTCAGCCCCAGCATTTT.

The V call is TRBV19, the J call TRBJ1-2; D might be TRBD1 (5 bases). V shed 1 base and J shed 10 bases, with 22 bases lying between them. The CDR3 is 16 residues long. The germline V gene has CDR1 LNHDA and CDR2 SQIVND (reference sequence). The DNA of the CDR3 is TGTGCCAGTAGTATAGGGGTCCTGGTTCGGGACCGAGTCTACACCTTC. It specifies CASSIGVLVRDRVYTF.

The V call is TRBV7-9, the J call TRBJ2-2, with 7 nucleotides matching TRBD1. The CDR3 spans 17 residues. CDR1 and CDR2 (germline): SEHNR, FQNEAQ (reference sequence). The junction had 9 bases not matched to a gene; V was cut back by 3 bases and J by 2 bases. The CDR3 reads CASSLILAGGNTGELFF. The CDR3 DNA reads as TGTGCCAGCAGCTTGATTTTGGCAGGGGGAAACACCGGGGAGCTGTTTTTT.

The CDR3 reads CASSTRQGRYTEAFF. CDR3 DNA: TGTGCCAGCAGTACCAGACAGGGCCGATACACTGAAGCTTTCTTT. The rearrangement joins TRBV28 to TRBJ1-1; 7 bases align to TRBD1. There are 15 residues in the CDR3. CDR1 MDHEN and CDR2 SYDVKM come from the germline V gene. J lost 3 bases, V lost 5 bases, and 9 bases had no gene match.

The chain links TRBV10-3 to TRBJ2-3; 8 nucleotides line up with TRBD2. CDR1 ENHRY and CDR2 SYGVKD come from the germline V gene. V lost 11 bases, J lost 2 bases, and 12 bases stayed unmatched. CDR3 length: 15 residues. CDR3 coding DNA: TGTGCCTCAAATTTCGGACTAGCCTCCACAGATACGCAGTATTTT. Its translation: CASNFGLASTDTQYF.

CDR3 sequence reads: CASRSEGGRREAFF. The CDR3 nucleotides read TGTGCCAGTAGGTCAGAGGGCGGAAGGCGTGAAGCTTTCTTT. This rearrangement joins TRBV19 to TRBJ1-1; D ambiguous. CDR3 size: 14 residues. Germline CDR1 reads LNHDA; CDR2 reads SQIVND (reference sequence). Between the trimmed V and J ends, which lost 6 bases and 7 bases, there was a span of 18 bases.

This chain links TRBV19 with TRBJ1-1, with D maybe TRBD1 (6 bases). The V gene lost 6 bases and the J gene lost 5 bases, with 13 bases spanning the gap. This CDR3 is built from 13 residues. Germline values: CDR1 LNHDA, CDR2 SQIVND (reference sequence). CDR3 region: CASSEGVRTEAFF. The DNA of the CDR3 is TGTGCCAGTAGCGAGGGGGTGAGGACTGAAGCTTTCTTT.

CDR3 loop: CASALGVGDTEAFF. The CDR3 DNA reads as TGTGCTAGTGCACTTGGGGTCGGGGACACTGAAGCTTTCTTT. The chain links TRBV12-5 to TRBJ1-1; D is uncertain. The germline V and J ends were trimmed by 7 bases and 3 bases, with 15 bases remaining between them. The CDR3 length is 14 residues. Per the germline V gene, CDR1 is LGHNT and CDR2 is FRNRAP.

This rearrangement joins TRBV5-8 to TRBJ2-1; 9 nucleotides align to TRBD1. V was pared by 4 bases and J by 4 bases, with 9 bases of the junction left unmatched. This CDR3 spans 16 amino acids. Germline CDR1 and CDR2: SGHTS and YDEGEE. For the CDR3, the DNA is TGTGCCAGCAGCCCAGGGACAGGGAAAGTGTACAATGAGCAGTTCTTC. This encodes CASSPGTGKVYNEQFF.

The chain joins TRBV28 to TRBJ2-5; TRBD1 aligns across 9 bases. V shed 5 bases and J 4 bases; nucleotides not matched to a gene: 11. Per germline, CDR1 MDHEN and CDR2 SYDVKM. CDR3 length equals 16 residues. As DNA, the CDR3 is TGTGCCAGCAGTCCCATGGGACAGGGTATCGGAGAGACCCAGTACTTC. This sequence encodes CASSPMGQGIGETQYF.

This chain uses TRBV4-3 with TRBJ2-1; the D gene is possibly TRBD2 (6 bases). The ends were cut back, 0 bases at V and 0 bases at J, with 6 bases in the middle. In germline, CDR1 is LGHNA, CDR2 YSLEER. CDR3 length: 15 amino acids. The CDR3 is CASSQEGGSYNEQFF. The CDR3 DNA reads as TGCGCCAGCAGCCAAGAGGGGGGCTCCTACAATGAGCAGTTCTTC.

This clone was detected only a few times. The chain combines TRBV19 with TRBJ1-1; TRBD1 matches 7 bases. This CDR3 comprises 13 residues. The J segment lost 5 bases and the V segment lost 5 bases, leaving 5 bases of the junction unmatched. In germline, CDR1 is LNHDA, CDR2 SQIVND (reference sequence). The CDR3 DNA is TGTGCCAGTAGTGACAGGGTGTCGACTGAAGCTTTCTTT. It codes for CASSDRVSTEAFF.

This rearrangement joins TRBV4-2 to TRBJ2-1, with a weak D call TRBD1 (5 bases). Trimming left V 5 bases short and J 4 bases short, with 12 bases between. The CDR3 spans 14 residues. Germline V gives CDR1 LGHNA, CDR2 YNFKEQ. CDR3 protein: CASSYVGPYNEQFF. The CDR3 bases are TGTGCCAGCAGCTATGTGGGGCCATACAATGAGCAGTTCTTC.

The rearrangement uses TRBV4-1 and TRBJ1-4; D is possibly TRBD1 (6 bases). Trimming removed 0 bases from V and 3 bases from J, with 11 bases in between. The germline CDR1 and CDR2 sequences are MGHRA and YSYEKL. The CDR3 length is 16 residues. CDR3 sequence reads: CASSQDGTGPNEKLFF. CDR3 nucleotide sequence: TGCGCCAGCAGCCAAGATGGCACAGGGCCTAATGAAAAACTGTTTTTT.

This sequence joins TRBV6-5 and TRBJ2-3; D remains unclear. V was shortened by 7 bases and J by 0 bases, with 5 bases between the two germline ends. Germline assignment: CDR1 MNHEY and CDR2 SVGAGI. This CDR3 is 12 amino acids long. The CDR3 sequence: CASKSSTDTQYF. CDR3 DNA sequence: TGTGCCAGCAAGTCAAGCACAGATACGCAGTATTTT.

This sequence joins TRBV5-1 and TRBJ2-1, with TRBD2 identical over 11 bases. With 6 bases clipped from V and 8 bases from J, the junction kept 16 bases outside the gene matches. CDR1 and CDR2 from the germline V gene are SGHRS and YFSETQ. CDR3 length equals 17 residues. CDR3 nucleotides: TGCGCCAGCATCCCCGGTCTTAGCGGGGGGGCTGTAGATGAGCAGTTCTTC. It yields the protein CASIPGLSGGAVDEQFF.

As to this clone: An end of the junction does not agree with germline; a read error may underlie this. The V call is TRBV10-3, the J call TRBJ1-1; D is ambiguous. The length of the CDR3 is 14 residues. Germline V gene data show CDR1 as ENHRY and CDR2 as SYGVKD. The CDR3 protein is CASSPLQMNTEAFF. DNA of the CDR3: TGTGCCAGCAGTCCCCTTCAGATGAACACTGAAGCTTTCTTT.

This chain links TRBV19 with TRBJ2-5; D remains ambiguous. Germline CDR1 and CDR2: LNHDA and SQIVND (reference sequence). This CDR3 has 13 amino acids. V gave up 4 bases and J gave up 4 bases, with 10 bases separating them. CDR3 DNA: TGTGCCAGTAGTACAGTCTCCGGAGAGACCCAGTACTTC. Amino acids: CASSTVSGETQYF. The whole variable domain, remainder taken from reference TRBV19 and TRBJ2-5, is DGGITQSPKYLFRKEGQNVTLSCEQNLNHDAMYWYRQDPGQGLRLIYYSQIVNDFQKGDIAEGYSVSREKKESFPLTVTSAQKNPTAFYLCASSTVSGETQYFGPGTRLLVL.

J is TRBJ2-3 and V is TRBV7-3; D is uncertain. This CDR3 comprises 14 residues. Germline CDR1 SGHTA, CDR2 FQGTGA. V lost 3 bases, J lost 2 bases, and 9 bases lay in between. The CDR3: CASSFPGVTDTQYF. The CDR3 region has the DNA TGTGCCAGCAGCTTCCCTGGGGTCACAGATACGCAGTATTTT. Supplemented by reference TRBV7-3 and TRBJ2-3, the full variable domain reads GAGVSQTPSNKVTEKGKYVELRCDPISGHTALYWYRQSLGQGPEFLIYFQGTGAADDSGLPNDRFFAVRPEGSVSTLKIQRTERGDSAVYLCASSFPGVTDTQYFGPGTRLTVL.

The rearrangement uses TRBV4-2 and TRBJ1-3; TRBD1 might be the D (5 bases). The V gene's germline CDR1 is LGHNA and CDR2 YNFKEQ. V lost 1 base and J 0 bases, leaving 7 bases between the germline ends. This CDR3 has 15 residues. The CDR3 bases are TGTGCCAGCAGCCAAGTAAGGGGCTCTGGAAACACCATATATTTT. The encoded protein is CASSQVRGSGNTIYF.

V usage is TRBV7-2 and J usage is TRBJ1-6; maybe TRBD1 (6 bases). Trimming pared 1 base from V and 3 bases from J, leaving 7 bases between. This CDR3 has 15 amino acids. Germline CDR1 SGHTA, CDR2 FQGNSA. CDR3 loop: CASSLGGLYNSPLHF. The CDR3 coding sequence is TGTGCCAGCAGCTTAGGGGGGCTCTATAATTCACCCCTCCACTTT.

This chain connects TRBV7-2 to TRBJ2-3, with D possibly being TRBD1 (6 bases). The V gene's germline CDR1 is SGHTA and CDR2 FQGNSA. The V end was cut by 3 bases, the J end by 12 bases, with 13 bases between. This CDR3 comprises 12 residues. This CDR3 is CASSFSTGTQYF. The CDR3 DNA reads as TGTGCCAGCAGCTTCTCGACAGGAACCCAGTATTTT.

The CDR3 nucleotides read TGTGCCAGCAGTTCCCTCGGTTACGATACGCAGTATTTT. It yields the protein CASSSLGYDTQYF. This chain links TRBV6-5 with TRBJ2-3; D unclear. Germline V gives CDR1 MNHEY, CDR2 SVGAGI. This CDR3 region has 13 residues. Trimming pared 4 bases from V and 6 bases from J, leaving 11 bases between.

The rearrangement uses TRBV7-9 and TRBJ1-4; D unresolved. The CDR3 totals 12 residues. V lost 3 bases, J lost 6 bases, and 5 bases lay in between. CDR1 is SEHNR and CDR2 is FQNEAQ in the germline V gene (reference sequence). The CDR3 coding sequence is TGTGCCAGCAGCTTGTATCATGAAAAACTGTTTTTT. It yields the protein CASSLYHEKLFF. Together with reference TRBV7-9 and TRBJ1-4, the CDR3 gives the full variable domain: DTGVSQNPRHKITKRGQNVTFRCDPISEHNRLYWYRQTLGQGPEFLTYFQNEAQLEKSRLLSDRFSAERPKGSFSTLEIQRTEQGDSAMYLCASSLYHEKLFFGSGTQLSVL.

Comments on this clone: Other DNA variants within this sample encode the same CDR3. The chain has TRBV5-1 and TRBJ1-2; TRBD1 might be the D (6 bases). The V gene's germline CDR1 is SGHRS and CDR2 YFSETQ. The CDR3 is 14 amino acids. V lost 0 bases to trimming and J lost 4 bases, with 10 bases between them. The CDR3 sequence is CASSLEGTPYGYTF. The DNA for the CDR3 is TGCGCCAGCAGCTTGGAGGGGACACCCTATGGCTACACCTTC.

The DNA of the CDR3 is TGTGCCACTCGACGACCAAGCCTGTGGGAGACCCAGTACTTC. Amino acid sequence: CATRRPSLWETQYF. The chain is built from TRBV6-5 and TRBJ2-5; D remains ambiguous. The CDR3 runs 14 residues. The V end lost 10 bases, the J end lost 5 bases, and 20 bases lay between the germline ends. Germline V lookup: CDR1 MNHEY, CDR2 SVGAGI.